This section outlines one T cell receptor (beta chain) sequence together with its context. The target antigen is unknown. Different DNA sequences within this sample yield the same CDR3. Sequencing used immunoSEQ multiplex PCR; TCRdb keeps in-frame clones, though not all of them. The sample comprises 1,500,000 or so clones, 97% to 99% of which are singletons, and around 0.33% rests with the top ten. These data are taken from a study of shared clonotypes between healthy human individuals. Study results and limitations: Inspection by rarefaction showed sorted-subset sequencing to be incomplete despite large depth.

Looked up from germline, CDR1 is SGHNT and CDR2 is YENEEA. The CDR3 is 16 amino acids. Trimming at V came to 4 bases and at J to 0 bases, leaving 7 bases not matched to a gene. The origin of this receptor is a man in his thirties or forties in good health. The material sequenced was naive CD4+ T cells sorted from blood. The subset: CD45RA+ positively selected. V is TRBV11-3 and J is TRBJ2-3; 7 bases agree with TRBD1. This CDR3 reads CASSSGGMGSTDTQYF. The CDR3 DNA is TGTGCCAGCAGCTCAGGGGGTATGGGGAGCACAGATACGCAGTATTTT.